Included here is one T cell receptor (beta chain) sequence, with context. What it binds is not known. CDR3 length equals 16 residues. The ends lost 4 bases at V and 6 bases at J; junction bases unmatched: 12. In germline, CDR1 is SGHRS, CDR2 YFSETQ. The data were obtained in a study of OX40 agonist ivuxolimab in advanced cancers. At the level of the study: The patients got ivuxolimab, which is an agonistic anti-OX40 (CD134) antibody.

Study-wide results and limits: Clonal expansion was seen in CD4+ and CD8+ blood T cells by week 6 at 0.1 to 3.0 mg/kg.

Assay: immunoSEQ multiplex PCR; the TCRdb copy retains only in-frame clones and omits some. Of about 35,000 clones listed, approximately 80% are singletons. The material sequenced was CD4+ or CD8+ T cells sorted from blood, taken in a trial of the OX40 agonist ivuxolimab. The TCR was taken from an adult with an advanced solid tumor such as melanoma, head and neck, liver or kidney cancer. The rearrangement uses TRBV5-1 and TRBJ2-3, with TRBD1 matching over 9 bases. Here the CDR3 DNA reads TGCGCCAGCAGCCCCGGGACAGGGCCCCTTCTGGATACGCAGTATTTT. Encoded protein: CASSPGTGPLLDTQYF.